Shown below are 20 T cell receptor beta chains from a single sample sequenced in a study of CD8+CD57+ T cells in acquired aplastic anemia (dated by TCRdb to 2017 to 2018). The sequencing machine was an Illumina HiSeq 2000. Genomic DNA served as template for TCR beta VDJ combination and CDR3 sequence profiling. Using fastp trimming at Q25 and MiXCR clonotype assembly, TCRdb reanalyzed the public sequencing data and kept in-frame beta chains. Under each unique CDR3 protein, matching rows form one entry showing the most common genes and DNA. The sample table shows approximately 250,000 distinct CDR3 sequences, and 65% to 90% are seen once. The ten largest clones represent 35% to 50% of the sample. The patients picked for sequencing were ones in whom flow cytometry had shown an expansion of CD8+CD57+ cells. Sequences were obtained from sorted CD4+, CD8+, or CD8+CD57+ T cells (not recorded which) from PBMCs. Receptor source: a human donor with aplastic anemia.

The genes are TRBV9 and TRBJ2-3; D perhaps matches TRBD2 (6 bases). V was cut by 4 bases and J by 14 bases, with 23 bases left in between. Germline lookup yields CDR1 SGDLS and CDR2 YYNGEE. This CDR3 has 14 amino acids. The CDR3 loop reads CASSLAAGPARGYF. The CDR3 region has the DNA TGTGCCAGCAGCCTAGCCGCGGGACCGGCTAGGGGGTATTTT.

A note on this clonotype: Compared with germline, one end of the junction differs, possibly owing to a read error. The V call is TRBV29-1, the J call TRBJ2-1; D is ambiguous. Germline V gene data show CDR1 as SQVTM and CDR2 as ANQGSEA. The CDR3 runs 14 residues. The CDR3 is CSAESPADYNEQFF. Here the CDR3 DNA reads TGCAGCGCTGAAAGCCCCGCAGACTACAATGAGCAGTTCTTC.

This chain uses TRBV2 with TRBJ2-7; the D gene is possibly TRBD1 (6 bases). CDR3 length equals 12 residues. Germline V gene sequence: CDR1 SNHLY, CDR2 FYNNEI. CDR3 in amino acids: CASSVQGAELYV. The CDR3 bases are TGTGCCAGCAGCGTACAGGGTGCCGAGCTGTATGTT.

With respect to this clonotype: This is likely a read error, given that the CDR3 carries no conserved phenylalanine or tryptophan at its end. It is unclear where the CDR3 begins or ends on the DNA, so no DNA is shown, and the CDR3 is as TCRdb lists it. The chain couples TRBV2 to TRBJ1-1; the listed D gene, TRBD1, was not tested against the DNA. The germline V gene has CDR1 SNHLY and CDR2 FYNNEI. The CDR3 extends over 15 residues, inclusive of both ends. The CDR3 reads CASSGDGQRDTIYFV.

The V call is TRBV7-9, the J call TRBJ2-7, with a weak D call TRBD1 (6 bases). V gave up 5 bases and J gave up 2 bases, with 25 bases separating them. Germline V gene lookup returns CDR1 SEHNR and CDR2 FQNEAQ (reference sequence). This CDR3 comprises 18 residues. CDR3 sequence: CASSLGPGDHTDTYEQYV. CDR3 DNA: TGTGCCAGCAGCCTCGGGCCAGGGGATCACACAGATACCTACGAGCAGTACGTC.

As for this clonotype: Lacking the conserved final phenylalanine or tryptophan, this CDR3 likely reflects a read error. No DNA is shown, since the ends of the CDR3 on it are uncertain; the CDR3 is the one TCRdb lists. The chain combines TRBV2 with TRBJ2-1; TRBD1, the D gene given by the table, was not confirmed from the DNA. Germline CDR1 reads SNHLY; CDR2 reads FYNNEI. With termini counted, the CDR3 has 16 amino acids. The CDR3 loop is CASGHGGTDAQDERLG.

A word on this clonotype: This CDR3 fails to terminate in the conserved phenylalanine or tryptophan, so it likely reflects a read error. The limits of the CDR3 on the DNA are not certain, so only TCRdb's listed CDR3 is given. The chain links TRBV7-9 to TRBJ2-3; TRBD1 is the table's D call, not checked against the DNA. From germline, CDR1 is SEHNR and CDR2 FQNEAQ (reference sequence). The CDR3 is 13 amino acids long, termini counted. The CDR3 sequence is CASSSGGSESEYY.

For this clonotype: The germline gene is not matched at one end of the junction; a read error may be the cause. V is TRBV7-2 and J is TRBJ2-3, with TRBD2 matching 9 bases. Germline-derived CDR1 and CDR2 are SGHTA and FQGNSA. This CDR3 region has 14 residues. The CDR3 spells CARGGAGGPDTQYF. DNA of the CDR3: TGTGCCAGGGGCGGAGCGGGAGGTCCCGATACGCAGTACTTT.

The chain combines TRBV7-8 with TRBJ2-7, with D uncertain. Trimming removed 4 bases from V and 13 bases from J, with 14 bases in between. The germline CDR1 and CDR2 sequences are SGHVS and FQNEAQ. The length of the CDR3 is 11 residues. As DNA, the CDR3 is TGTGCCAGCAGCTATACATGCGGCCACTACGTC. Protein: CASSYTCGHYV.

The chain combines TRBV20-1 with TRBJ2-7, with a tentative D call TRBD1 (6 bases). Trimming removed 3 bases from V and 5 bases from J, with 20 bases in between. The length of the CDR3 is 15 residues. The germline V gene encodes CDR1 DFQATT and CDR2 SNEGSKA (reference sequence). The CDR3 nucleotides read TGCAGTGCTAGGACGGACAGAGACTACGGGGACGAGCAGTACTTC. It yields the protein CSARTDRDYGDEQYF.

A note on this clonotype: A much larger clone differs from this one at a single base, so this may be a read error. The rearrangement uses TRBV7-8 and TRBJ2-3; D assignment may be TRBD1 or TRBD2 (6 bases each). V lost 8 bases to trimming and J lost 14 bases, with 23 bases between them. Germline V gene sequence: CDR1 SGHVS, CDR2 FQNEAQ. There are 13 residues in the CDR3. The CDR3 region is CASGNGGTATTYF. For the CDR3, the DNA is TGTGCCAGCGGGAACGGGGGCACAGCTACGACGTATTTT.

Points on this clonotype: The CDR3 end shows no conserved phenylalanine or tryptophan, and so a read error is likely. The DNA is omitted, as the CDR3 cannot be located on it reliably, and the CDR3 follows TCRdb's listing. CDR3 residues: CASSPGLWLTEAIY. The gene calls are TRBV7-2 and TRBJ1-1. Germline values: CDR1 SGHTA, CDR2 FQGNSA. Termini included, the CDR3 measures 14 amino acids.

Remarks on this clonotype: It is likely a read error, because the conserved phenylalanine at the end of the CDR3 is missing. The limits of the CDR3 on the DNA are not certain, so only TCRdb's listed CDR3 is given. The rearrangement joins TRBV2 to TRBJ2-3; the listed D gene, TRBD1, was not tested against the DNA. Both ends counted, the CDR3 spans 13 residues. The germline V gene encodes CDR1 SNHLY and CDR2 FYNNEI. The CDR3 spells CASGEGGTGKTYY.

As concerns this clonotype: This CDR3 fails to terminate in the conserved phenylalanine or tryptophan, so it likely reflects a read error. No DNA is shown, since the ends of the CDR3 on it are uncertain; the CDR3 is the one TCRdb lists. This chain connects TRBV7-3 to TRBJ2-3; TRBD2 is the table's D call and was not checked against the DNA. The CDR3 is made up of 13 amino acids, end residues included. Germline CDR1 reads SGHTA; CDR2 reads FQGTGA. CDR3 region: CASSVRGGGTDTQ.

The chain couples TRBV9 to TRBJ2-5; no reliable D call. Germline CDR1 is SGDLS and CDR2 is YYNGEE. Trimming removed 4 bases at V and 1 base at J, with 11 bases between. There are 14 residues in the CDR3. The CDR3 DNA is TGTGCCAGCAGCAGACGCTCCAGCCAAGAGACCCAGTACTTC. It specifies CASSRRSSQETQYF.

As concerns this clonotype: One junction end disagrees with the germline gene, perhaps due to a read error. V gene TRBV24-1 combines with J gene TRBJ1-2; D call uncertain. The CDR3 has 16 amino acids. Germline V gene sequence: CDR1 KGHDR, CDR2 SFDVKD. The CDR3 coding sequence is TGTGCCAGCAGTCCTGGCACGAGGGTTCCATCACATGGCTACACCTTC. It encodes CASSPGTRVPSHGYTF.

This clonotype showed up just once. This chain joins TRBV7-6 and TRBJ2-2; D may correspond to TRBD1 or TRBD2 (5 bases each). CDR1 and CDR2 from the germline V gene are SGHVS and FNYEAQ. This CDR3 spans 16 amino acids. Trimming left V 3 bases short and J 0 bases short, with 11 bases between. The CDR3 region is CASSLGRGPNTGELFF. CDR3 in DNA: TGTGCCAGCAGCTTGGGAAGGGGACCGAACACCGGGGAGCTGTTTTTT.

This clonotype was picked up many times. The chain combines TRBV7-9 with TRBJ1-5; tentatively, D is TRBD1 (6 bases). The V gene lost 4 bases and the J gene lost 13 bases, with 14 bases spanning the gap. CDR1 is SEHNR, CDR2 FQNEAQ, per germline (reference sequence). The CDR3 runs to 12 residues. As DNA, the CDR3 is TGTGCCAGCAGCTCGACTAATGGACAGCAGCATTTT. Encoded protein: CASSSTNGQQHF. Full variable domain (missing parts from reference TRBV7-9 and TRBJ1-5): DTGVSQNPRHKITKRGQNVTFRCDPISEHNRLYWYRQTLGQGPEFLTYFQNEAQLEKSRLLSDRFSAERPKGSFSTLEIQRTEQGDSAMYLCASSSTNGQQHFGDGTRLSIL.

This clonotype was seen more than once but under ten times. The V call is TRBV7-9, the J call TRBJ2-7; 9 bases match TRBD2. The germline gives CDR1 SEHNR, CDR2 FQNEAQ (reference sequence). The CDR3 has 18 amino acids. Trimming cost V 3 bases and J 1 base; bases outside gene matches: 13. The CDR3 nucleotides are TGTGCCAGCAGCTTTCAAAGAAGCGGGGGGAGCGATTCCTACGAGCAGTACGTC. Translated, it gives CASSFQRSGGSDSYEQYV.

Of note for this clonotype: The DNA is left out, because the CDR3 cannot be placed on it with certainty; the CDR3 is given as TCRdb lists it. This chain uses TRBV9 with TRBJ2-3; TRBD1 was called by the table and not checked on the DNA. The CDR3 has 14 amino acids, counting both end residues. Germline V CDR1 and CDR2: SGDLS, YYNGEE. The CDR3 here is CASRVAGGIDTQCF.